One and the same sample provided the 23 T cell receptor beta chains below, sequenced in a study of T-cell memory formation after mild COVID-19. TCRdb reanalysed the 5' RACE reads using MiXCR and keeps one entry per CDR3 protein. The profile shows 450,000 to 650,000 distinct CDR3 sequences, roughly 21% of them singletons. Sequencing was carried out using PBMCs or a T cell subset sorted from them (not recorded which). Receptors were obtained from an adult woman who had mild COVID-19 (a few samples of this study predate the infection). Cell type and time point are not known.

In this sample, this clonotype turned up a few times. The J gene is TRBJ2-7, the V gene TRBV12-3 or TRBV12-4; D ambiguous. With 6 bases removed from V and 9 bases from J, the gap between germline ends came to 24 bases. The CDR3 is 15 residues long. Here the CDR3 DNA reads TGTGCCAGCAGCCCCCCCGGCGGAGATTTTGCGTGGCAGTACTTC. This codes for CASSPPGGDFAWQYF.

The CDR3 coding sequence is TGTGCCAGCAGCCAAGGCCGAAGGGAGCCCCAGCATTTT. It yields the protein CASSQGRREPQHF. The chain combines TRBV3-1 with TRBJ1-5; D gene unclear. The CDR3 spans 13 residues. The V end lost 1 base, the J end lost 8 bases, and 9 bases lay between the germline ends. Germline V gene data show CDR1 as LGHDT and CDR2 as YNNKEL (reference sequence).

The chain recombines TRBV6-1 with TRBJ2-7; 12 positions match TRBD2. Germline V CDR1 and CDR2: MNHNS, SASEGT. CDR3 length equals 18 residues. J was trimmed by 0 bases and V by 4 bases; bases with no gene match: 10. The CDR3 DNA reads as TGTGCCAGCAGTGTGGCTAGCGGGGGGGCTGATTTCTCCTACGAGCAGTACTTC. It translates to CASSVASGGADFSYEQYF.

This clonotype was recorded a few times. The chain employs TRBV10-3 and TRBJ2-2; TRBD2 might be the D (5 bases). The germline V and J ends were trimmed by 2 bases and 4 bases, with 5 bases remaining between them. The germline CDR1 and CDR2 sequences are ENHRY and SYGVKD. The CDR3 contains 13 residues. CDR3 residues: CAISERGTGELFF. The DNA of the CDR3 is TGTGCCATCAGTGAGCGGGGCACCGGGGAGCTGTTTTTT.

The CDR3 region has the DNA TGCGCCAGCAGCCCGACGAGGGGGCGAATGAACACTGAAGCTTTCTTT. Translating it yields CASSPTRGRMNTEAFF. This chain connects TRBV5-1 to TRBJ1-1; 7 bases fit TRBD1. After removal of 4 bases from V and 0 bases from J, the junction contained 9 bases not matched to a gene. Germline CDR1 reads SGHRS; CDR2 reads YFSETQ. This CDR3 has 16 residues.

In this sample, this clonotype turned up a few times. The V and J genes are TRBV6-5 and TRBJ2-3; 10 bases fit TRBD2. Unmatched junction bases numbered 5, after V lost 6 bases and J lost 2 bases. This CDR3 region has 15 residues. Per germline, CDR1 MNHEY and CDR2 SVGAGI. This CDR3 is CASRTLAGVTDTQYF. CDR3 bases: TGTGCCAGCAGGACCCTAGCGGGAGTCACAGATACGCAGTATTTT.

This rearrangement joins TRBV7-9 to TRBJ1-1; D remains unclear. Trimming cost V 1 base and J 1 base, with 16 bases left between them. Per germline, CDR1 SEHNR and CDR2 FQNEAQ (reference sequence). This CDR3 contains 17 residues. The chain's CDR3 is CASSLVFVSTANTEAFF. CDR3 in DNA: TGTGCCAGCAGCTTAGTATTTGTGTCGACGGCGAACACTGAAGCTTTCTTT.

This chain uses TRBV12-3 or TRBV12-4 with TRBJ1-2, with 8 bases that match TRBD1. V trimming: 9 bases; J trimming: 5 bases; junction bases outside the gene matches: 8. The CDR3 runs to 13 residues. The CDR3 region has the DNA TGTGCCAGTAACAGGGGGTATAGGTATGGCTACACCTTC. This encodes CASNRGYRYGYTF.

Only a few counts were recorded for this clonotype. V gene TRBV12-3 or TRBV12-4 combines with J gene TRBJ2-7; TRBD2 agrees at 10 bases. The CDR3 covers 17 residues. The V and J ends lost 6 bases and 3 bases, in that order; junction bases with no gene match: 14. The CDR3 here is CASRKEKLAGGNYEQYF. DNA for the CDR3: TGTGCCAGCAGAAAAGAGAAGTTAGCGGGGGGAAACTACGAGCAGTACTTC.

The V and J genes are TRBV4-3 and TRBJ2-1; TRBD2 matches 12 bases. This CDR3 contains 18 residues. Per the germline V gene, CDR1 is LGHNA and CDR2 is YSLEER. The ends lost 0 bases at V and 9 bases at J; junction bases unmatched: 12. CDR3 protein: CASSQDGASGRVEGEQFF. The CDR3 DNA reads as TGCGCCAGCAGCCAAGATGGGGCTAGCGGGAGGGTTGAGGGTGAGCAGTTCTTC.

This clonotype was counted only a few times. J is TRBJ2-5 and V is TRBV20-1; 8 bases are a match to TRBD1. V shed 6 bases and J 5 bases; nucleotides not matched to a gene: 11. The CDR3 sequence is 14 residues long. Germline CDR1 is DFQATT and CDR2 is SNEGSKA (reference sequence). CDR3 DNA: TGCAGTGCCAACTCTCAGGGGGCTAGGGAGACCCAGTACTTC. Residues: CSANSQGARETQYF.

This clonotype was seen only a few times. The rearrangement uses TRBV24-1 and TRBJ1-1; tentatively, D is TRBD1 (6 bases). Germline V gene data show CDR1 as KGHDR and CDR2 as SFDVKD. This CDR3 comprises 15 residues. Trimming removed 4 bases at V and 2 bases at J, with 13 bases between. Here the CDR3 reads CATSDPRGYNTEAFF. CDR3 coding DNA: TGTGCCACCAGTGACCCGAGGGGGTACAACACTGAAGCTTTCTTT.

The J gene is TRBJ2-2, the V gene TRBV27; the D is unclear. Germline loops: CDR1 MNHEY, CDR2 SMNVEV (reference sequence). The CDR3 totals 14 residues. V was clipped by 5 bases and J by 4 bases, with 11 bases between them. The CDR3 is CASSTWLGTGELFF. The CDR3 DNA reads TGTGCCAGCAGTACATGGCTCGGCACCGGGGAGCTGTTTTTT.

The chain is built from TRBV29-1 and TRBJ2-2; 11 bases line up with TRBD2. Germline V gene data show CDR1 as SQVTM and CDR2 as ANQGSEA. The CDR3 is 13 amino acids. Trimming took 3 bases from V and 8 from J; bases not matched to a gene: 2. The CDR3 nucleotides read TGCAGCGTTGACACTAGCGGGAGTGGGGAGCTGTTTTTT. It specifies CSVDTSGSGELFF.

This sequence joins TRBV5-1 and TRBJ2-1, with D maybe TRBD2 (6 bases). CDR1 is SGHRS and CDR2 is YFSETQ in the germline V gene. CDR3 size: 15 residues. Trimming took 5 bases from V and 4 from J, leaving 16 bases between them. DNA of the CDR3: TGCGCCAGCAGTTCCTCCGGGACTGGATACAATGAGCAGTTCTTC. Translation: CASSSSGTGYNEQFF.

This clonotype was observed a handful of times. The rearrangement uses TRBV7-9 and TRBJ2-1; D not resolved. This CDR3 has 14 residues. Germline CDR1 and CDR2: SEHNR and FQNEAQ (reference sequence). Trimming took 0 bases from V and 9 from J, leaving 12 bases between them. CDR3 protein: CASSLAAPETEQFF. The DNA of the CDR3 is TGTGCCAGCAGCTTAGCGGCTCCAGAGACTGAGCAGTTCTTC.

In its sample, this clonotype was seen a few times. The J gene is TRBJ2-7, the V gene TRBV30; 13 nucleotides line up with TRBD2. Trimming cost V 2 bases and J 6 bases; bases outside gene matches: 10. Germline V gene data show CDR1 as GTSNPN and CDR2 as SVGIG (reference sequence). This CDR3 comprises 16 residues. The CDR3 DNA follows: TGTGCCTGGAGTTCCCAACTAGCGGGAGGGCCCGGCGAGCAGTACTTC. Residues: CAWSSQLAGGPGEQYF.

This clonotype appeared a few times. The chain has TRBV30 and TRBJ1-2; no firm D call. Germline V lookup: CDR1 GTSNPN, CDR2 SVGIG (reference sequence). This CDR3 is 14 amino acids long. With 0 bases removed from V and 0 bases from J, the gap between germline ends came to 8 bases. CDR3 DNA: TGTGCCTGGAGTGTGGGCCCCTCTAACTATGGCTACACCTTC. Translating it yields CAWSVGPSNYGYTF.

CDR3 sequence (DNA): TGCGCCAGCAGCCAACCTTGGGACACTGAAGCTTTCTTT. Amino acid sequence: CASSQPWDTEAFF. The rearrangement links TRBV4-1 to TRBJ1-1, with D unclear. CDR3 length: 13 amino acids. Trimming removed 2 bases at V and 3 bases at J, with 7 bases between. CDR1 is MGHRA, CDR2 YSYEKL, per germline.

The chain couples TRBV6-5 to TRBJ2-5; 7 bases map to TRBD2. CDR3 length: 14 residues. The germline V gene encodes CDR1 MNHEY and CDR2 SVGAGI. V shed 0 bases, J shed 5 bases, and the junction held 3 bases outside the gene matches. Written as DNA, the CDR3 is TGTGCCAGCAGTTACTCCGCGGGAGTGGAGACCCAGTACTTC. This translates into CASSYSAGVETQYF.

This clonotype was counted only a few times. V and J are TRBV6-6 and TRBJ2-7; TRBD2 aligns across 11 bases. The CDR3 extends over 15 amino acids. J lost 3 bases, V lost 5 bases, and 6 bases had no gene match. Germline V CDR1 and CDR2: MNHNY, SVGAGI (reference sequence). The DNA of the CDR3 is TGTGCCAGCAGTACACACACTAGCGGGGGCTACGAGCAGTACTTC. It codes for CASSTHTSGGYEQYF.

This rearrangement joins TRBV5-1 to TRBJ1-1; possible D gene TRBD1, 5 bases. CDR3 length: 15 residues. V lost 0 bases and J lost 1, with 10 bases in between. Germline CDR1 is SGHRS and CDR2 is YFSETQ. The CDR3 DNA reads TGCGCCAGCAGCTTGGAAAGGGGTCGGAACACTGAAGCTTTCTTT. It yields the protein CASSLERGRNTEAFF.

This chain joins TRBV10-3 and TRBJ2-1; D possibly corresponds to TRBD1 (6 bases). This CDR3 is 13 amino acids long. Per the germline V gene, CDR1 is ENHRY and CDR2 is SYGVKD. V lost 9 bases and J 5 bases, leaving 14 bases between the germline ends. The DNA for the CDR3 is TGTGCCATGGCGCGAGGGGGTAACAATGAGCAGTTCTTC. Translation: CAMARGGNNEQFF.